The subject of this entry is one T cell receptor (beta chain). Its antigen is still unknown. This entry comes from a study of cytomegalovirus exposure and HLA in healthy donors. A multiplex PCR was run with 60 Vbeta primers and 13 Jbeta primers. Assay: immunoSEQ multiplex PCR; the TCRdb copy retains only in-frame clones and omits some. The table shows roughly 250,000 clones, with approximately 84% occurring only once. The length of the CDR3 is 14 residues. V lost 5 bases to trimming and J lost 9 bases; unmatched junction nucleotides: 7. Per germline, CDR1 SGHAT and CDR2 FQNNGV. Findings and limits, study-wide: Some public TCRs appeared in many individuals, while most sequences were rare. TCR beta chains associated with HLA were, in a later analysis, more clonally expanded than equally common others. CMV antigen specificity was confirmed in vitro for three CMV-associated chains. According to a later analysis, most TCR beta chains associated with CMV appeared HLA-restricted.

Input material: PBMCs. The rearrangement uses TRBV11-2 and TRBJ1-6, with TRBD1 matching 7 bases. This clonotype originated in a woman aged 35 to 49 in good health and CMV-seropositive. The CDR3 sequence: CASSADRPFSPLHF. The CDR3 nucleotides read TGTGCCAGCAGCGCGGACAGGCCATTTTCACCCCTCCACTTT.